These 6 T cell receptor beta chains came from one sample sequenced in a study of shared T cell receptors in the human thymus. TCRdb's copy holds only in-frame clones and misses some; the assay was immunoSEQ multiplex PCR. This sample has hundreds of thousands of clones, with roughly 90% found just once. The same data also went into a second study, on human thymus T cells.

Sequenced sample: thymocytes. These TCRs come from a boy younger than two with a congenital heart defect.

The J gene is TRBJ2-5, the V gene TRBV28, with TRBD2 as a possible D gene (6 bases). The germline gives CDR1 MDHEN, CDR2 SYDVKM. Trimming shortened V by 8 bases and J by 4 bases, and 14 bases separated the two germline ends. This CDR3 comprises 13 residues. In DNA, the CDR3 is TGTGCCAGCGGTCGGAGGGCCGGAGAGACCCAGTACTTC. Its translation: CASGRRAGETQYF.

V is TRBV7-2 and J is TRBJ2-3, with TRBD1 matching over 9 bases. Germline loops: CDR1 SGHTA, CDR2 FQGNSA. The junction had 4 bases not matched to a gene; V was cut back by 6 bases and J by 3 bases. This CDR3 has 14 amino acids. CDR3: CASRGQGRTDTQYF. CDR3 DNA sequence: TGTGCCAGCAGGGGACAGGGTAGAACAGATACGCAGTATTTT.

The chain recombines TRBV6-4 with TRBJ1-2; TRBD1 might be the D (6 bases). The CDR3 has 14 residues. The V end was cut by 2 bases, the J end by 4 bases, with 11 bases between. Germline assignment: CDR1 MRHNA and CDR2 SNTAGT. The CDR3 region is CASSDQTGGYGYTF. The CDR3 bases are TGTGCCAGCAGTGACCAGACAGGAGGCTATGGCTACACCTTC.

The chain is built from TRBV28 and TRBJ2-3; 7 bases are shared with TRBD1. The CDR3 extends over 20 amino acids. The trim removed 4 bases at V and 0 bases at J, leaving 19 bases unmatched. Germline assignment: CDR1 MDHEN and CDR2 SYDVKM. CDR3 amino acids: CASSYPRDRSGEMSTDTQYF. In DNA form, the CDR3 reads TGTGCCAGCAGTTATCCCCGGGACAGATCCGGAGAGATGAGCACAGATACGCAGTATTTT.

V and J are TRBV4-1 and TRBJ2-7; perhaps TRBD1 as D (5 bases). V lost 0 bases, J lost 6 bases, and 18 bases lay in between. The CDR3 spans 16 residues. The germline gives CDR1 MGHRA, CDR2 YSYEKL. CDR3 bases: TGCGCCAGCAGCCAAGAGGGTTCAGGGTCCCCGGCCGAGCAGTACTTC. As protein: CASSQEGSGSPAEQYF.

The chain joins TRBV10-1 to TRBJ2-1; 8 nucleotides align to TRBD2. Trimming cost V 6 bases and J 0 bases; bases outside gene matches: 7. Germline V CDR1 and CDR2: WNHNN, SYGVQD (reference sequence). The CDR3 sequence is 16 residues long. The CDR3 here is CASRAGEGVSYNEQFF. The CDR3 region has the DNA TGCGCCAGCAGAGCGGGAGAAGGGGTCTCCTACAATGAGCAGTTCTTC.